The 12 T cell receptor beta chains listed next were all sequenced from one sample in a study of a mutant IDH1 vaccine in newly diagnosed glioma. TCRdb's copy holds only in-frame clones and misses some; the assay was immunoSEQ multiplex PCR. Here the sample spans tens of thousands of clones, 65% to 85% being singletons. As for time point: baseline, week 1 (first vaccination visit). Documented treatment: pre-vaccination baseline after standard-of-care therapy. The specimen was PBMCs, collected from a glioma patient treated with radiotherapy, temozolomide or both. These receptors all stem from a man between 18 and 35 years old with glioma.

CDR3 region: CASSVRDRYTEAFF. CDR3 in DNA: TGTGCCAGCAGCGTTCGTGACAGGTACACTGAAGCTTTCTTT. The chain links TRBV9 to TRBJ1-1, with D maybe TRBD1 (6 bases). The CDR3 is 14 residues long. The V end lost 2 bases, the J end lost 3 bases, and 11 bases lay between the germline ends. Germline V lookup: CDR1 SGDLS, CDR2 YYNGEE.

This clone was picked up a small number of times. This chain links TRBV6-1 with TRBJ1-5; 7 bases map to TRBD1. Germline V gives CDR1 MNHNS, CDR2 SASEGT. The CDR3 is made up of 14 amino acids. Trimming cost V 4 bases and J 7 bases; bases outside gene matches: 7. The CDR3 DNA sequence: TGTGCCAGCAGTGGCGGACAGGAGGCCCAGCCCCAGCATTTT. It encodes CASSGGQEAQPQHF.

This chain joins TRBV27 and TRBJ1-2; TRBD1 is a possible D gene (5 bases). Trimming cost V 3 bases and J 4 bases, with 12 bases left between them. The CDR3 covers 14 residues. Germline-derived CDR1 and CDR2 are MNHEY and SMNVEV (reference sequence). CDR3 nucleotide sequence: TGTGCCAGCAGTTTTGACAGAAGTCTCTATGGCTACACCTTC. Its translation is CASSFDRSLYGYTF.

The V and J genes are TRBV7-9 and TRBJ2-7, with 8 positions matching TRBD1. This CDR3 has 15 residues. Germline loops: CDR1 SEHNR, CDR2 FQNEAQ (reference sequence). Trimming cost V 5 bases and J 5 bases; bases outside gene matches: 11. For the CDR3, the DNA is TGTGCCAGCAGCCCACCAGGGGGCGCGACGGACGAGCAGTACTTC. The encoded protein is CASSPPGGATDEQYF.

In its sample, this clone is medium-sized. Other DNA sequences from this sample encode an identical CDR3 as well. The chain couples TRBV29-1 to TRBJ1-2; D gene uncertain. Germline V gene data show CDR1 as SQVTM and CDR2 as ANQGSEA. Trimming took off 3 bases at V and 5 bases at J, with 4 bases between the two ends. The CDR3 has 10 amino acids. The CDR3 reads CSVEGYGYTF. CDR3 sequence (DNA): TGCAGCGTTGAGGGTTATGGCTACACCTTC.

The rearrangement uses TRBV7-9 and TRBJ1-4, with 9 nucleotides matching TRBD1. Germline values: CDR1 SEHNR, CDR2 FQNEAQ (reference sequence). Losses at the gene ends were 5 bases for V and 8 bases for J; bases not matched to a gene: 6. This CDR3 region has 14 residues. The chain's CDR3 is CASSRGTGFEKLFF. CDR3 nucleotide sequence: TGTGCCAGCAGCCGGGGGACAGGGTTCGAAAAACTGTTTTTT.

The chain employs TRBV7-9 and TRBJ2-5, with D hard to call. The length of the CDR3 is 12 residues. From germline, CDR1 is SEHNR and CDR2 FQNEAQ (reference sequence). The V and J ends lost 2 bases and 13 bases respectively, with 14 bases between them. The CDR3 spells CASSLTSGPPYF. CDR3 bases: TGTGCCAGCAGCTTAACATCCGGGCCCCCGTACTTC. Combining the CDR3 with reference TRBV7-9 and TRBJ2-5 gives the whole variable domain DTGVSQNPRHKITKRGQNVTFRCDPISEHNRLYWYRQTLGQGPEFLTYFQNEAQLEKSRLLSDRFSAERPKGSFSTLEIQRTEQGDSAMYLCASSLTSGPPYFGPGTRLLVL.

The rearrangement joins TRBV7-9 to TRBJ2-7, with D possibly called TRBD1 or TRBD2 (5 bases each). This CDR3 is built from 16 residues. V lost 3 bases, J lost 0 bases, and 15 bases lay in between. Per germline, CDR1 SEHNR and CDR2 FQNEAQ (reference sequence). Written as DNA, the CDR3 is TGTGCCAGCAGCTTCTTCGGGACCGAGAGCTCCTACGAGCAGTACTTC. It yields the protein CASSFFGTESSYEQYF.

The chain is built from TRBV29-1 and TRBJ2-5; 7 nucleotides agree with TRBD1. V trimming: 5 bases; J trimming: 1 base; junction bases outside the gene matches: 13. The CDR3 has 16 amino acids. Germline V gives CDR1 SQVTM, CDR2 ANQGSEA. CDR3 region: CSVYRNRGVSQETQYF. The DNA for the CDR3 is TGCAGCGTTTATCGAAACAGGGGCGTGAGCCAAGAGACCCAGTACTTC.

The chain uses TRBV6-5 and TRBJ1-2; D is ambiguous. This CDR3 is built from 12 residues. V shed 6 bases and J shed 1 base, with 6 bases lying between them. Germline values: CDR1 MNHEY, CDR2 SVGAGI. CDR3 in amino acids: CASRDLNYGYTF. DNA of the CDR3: TGTGCCAGCAGGGATCTTAACTATGGCTACACCTTC.

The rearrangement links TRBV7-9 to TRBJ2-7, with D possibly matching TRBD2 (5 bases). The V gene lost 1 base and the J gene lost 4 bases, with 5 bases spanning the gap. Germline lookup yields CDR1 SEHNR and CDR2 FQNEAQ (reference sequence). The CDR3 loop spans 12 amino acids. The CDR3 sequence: CASSLERYEQYF. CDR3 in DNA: TGTGCCAGCAGCTTAGAGCGGTACGAGCAGTACTTC.

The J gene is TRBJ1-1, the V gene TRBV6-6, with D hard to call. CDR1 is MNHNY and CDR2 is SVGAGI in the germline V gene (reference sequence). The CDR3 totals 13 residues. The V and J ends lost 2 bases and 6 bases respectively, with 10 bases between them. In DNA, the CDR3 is TGTGCCAGCAGTTACGCTGGACTTTCTGAAGCTTTCTTT. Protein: CASSYAGLSEAFF.